These 30 T cell receptor beta chains were all obtained from the same sample, sequenced in a study of T cell responses to AZD1222 COVID-19 vaccine. TCRdb's copy holds only in-frame clones and misses some; the assay was immunoSEQ multiplex PCR. The sample records some 140,000 clones, about 90% being singletons. This sample comprised peripheral blood, obtained on day 0 of AZD1222 vaccination. The receptor set was obtained from an adult in good health.

The V gene is TRBV25-1, the J gene TRBJ1-2; D might be TRBD1 (6 bases). This CDR3 spans 15 amino acids. V was trimmed by 0 bases and J by 4 bases, leaving 12 bases between them. From germline, CDR1 is MGHDK and CDR2 SYGVNS. The CDR3 DNA is TGTGCCAGCAGTGAATACCCACAGGGTCGCTATGGCTACACCTTC. It yields the protein CASSEYPQGRYGYTF.

V usage is TRBV2 and J usage is TRBJ1-4, with TRBD1 matching 7 bases. Trimming took 6 bases from V and 5 from J; bases not matched to a gene: 9. CDR3 length: 15 amino acids. Germline lookup yields CDR1 SNHLY and CDR2 FYNNEI. CDR3 in amino acids: CASRGDRKGNEKLFF. The DNA of the CDR3 is TGTGCCAGCAGGGGGGACAGAAAGGGGAATGAAAAACTGTTTTTT.

The CDR3 loop is CASSVGPDASNTIYF. The CDR3 coding sequence is TGTGCCAGCAGCGTAGGACCGGACGCTAGTAACACCATATATTTT. This chain uses TRBV9 with TRBJ1-3; no reliable D call. V was cut by 0 bases and J by 7 bases, with 14 bases left in between. Germline CDR1 is SGDLS and CDR2 is YYNGEE. The CDR3 loop spans 15 amino acids.

The genes are TRBV6-5 and TRBJ1-6, with D tentatively TRBD1 (5 bases). V lost 7 bases, J lost 6 bases, and 16 bases lay in between. CDR3 size: 15 residues. Germline CDR1 and CDR2: MNHEY and SVGAGI. The CDR3 is CASTRGEGANSPLHF. The CDR3 nucleotides are TGTGCCAGCACCCGGGGGGAGGGTGCTAATTCACCCCTCCACTTT.

The CDR3 region is CASSQARGTAISNYGYTF. CDR3 bases: TGTGCCAGCAGCCAAGCCCGCGGGACAGCTATAAGTAACTATGGCTACACCTTC. This chain uses TRBV4-2 with TRBJ1-2; 7 bases align to TRBD1. V shed 1 base, J shed 1 base, and the junction held 12 bases outside the gene matches. The CDR3 totals 18 residues. The germline CDR1 and CDR2 sequences are LGHNA and YNFKEQ.

The chain combines TRBV2 with TRBJ2-5; TRBD2 matches at 10 bases. Germline values: CDR1 SNHLY, CDR2 FYNNEI. With 8 bases clipped from V and 2 bases from J, the junction kept 14 bases outside the gene matches. This CDR3 spans 17 amino acids. CDR3 region: CASGPPAGGRRQETQYF. The DNA for the CDR3 is TGTGCCAGCGGCCCTCCAGCGGGGGGGCGGCGGCAAGAGACCCAGTACTTC.

The V gene is TRBV7-6, the J gene TRBJ2-2; 7 bases align to TRBD1. The J segment lost 6 bases and the V segment lost 10 bases, leaving 11 bases of the junction unmatched. Germline lookup yields CDR1 SGHVS and CDR2 FNYEAQ. The CDR3 covers 14 residues. CDR3 bases: TGTGCCACGAGGAGGACAGGTGTCCCCGGGGAGCTGTTTTTT. The encoded protein is CATRRTGVPGELFF.

This clone is medium-sized within its sample. The chain couples TRBV6-5 to TRBJ2-2, with TRBD1 matching over 7 bases. Unmatched junction bases numbered 2, after V lost 7 bases and J lost 3 bases. The germline CDR1 and CDR2 sequences are MNHEY and SVGAGI. The length of the CDR3 is 13 residues. The CDR3 here is CASNTGDTGELFF. The CDR3 region has the DNA TGTGCCAGCAACACAGGGGACACCGGGGAGCTGTTTTTT.

The rearrangement uses TRBV3-1 (or the pseudogene TRBV3-2) and TRBJ2-7; maybe TRBD1 (6 bases). The germline V gene encodes CDR1 LGHDT and CDR2 YNNKEL (reference sequence). V lost 0 bases, J lost 4 bases, and 13 bases lay in between. CDR3 length: 15 residues. The DNA of the CDR3 is TGTGCCAGCAGCCAAGAAATCAGGGGATCTTACGAGCAGTACTTC. Amino acid sequence: CASSQEIRGSYEQYF.

This clone showed up just once. The gene calls are TRBV7-9 and TRBJ2-3; D may be TRBD1 or TRBD2 (5 bases each). Looked up from germline, CDR1 is SEHNR and CDR2 is FQNEAQ (reference sequence). The CDR3 runs to 16 residues. The ends were cut back, 2 bases at V and 0 bases at J, with 12 bases in the middle. Written as DNA, the CDR3 is TGTGCCAGCAGCTTACCGGGGCTAGAAAGCACAGATACGCAGTATTTT. Translating gives CASSLPGLESTDTQYF. Together with reference TRBV7-9 and TRBJ2-3, the CDR3 gives the full variable domain: DTGVSQNPRHKITKRGQNVTFRCDPISEHNRLYWYRQTLGQGPEFLTYFQNEAQLEKSRLLSDRFSAERPKGSFSTLEIQRTEQGDSAMYLCASSLPGLESTDTQYFGPGTRLTVL.

The chain couples TRBV23-1 to TRBJ2-2; 9 nucleotides line up with TRBD1. TRBV23-1 is labeled an ORF, and its function is uncertain. The CDR3 consists of 16 residues. V trimming: 10 bases; J trimming: 3 bases; junction bases outside the gene matches: 12. CDR3 residues: CAIRGTGQGDTGELFF. The CDR3 DNA reads TGCGCCATCCGGGGTACGGGACAGGGCGACACCGGGGAGCTGTTTTTT.

The chain couples TRBV28 to TRBJ1-1, with D tentatively TRBD1 (5 bases). This CDR3 has 14 residues. V gave up 2 bases and J gave up 10 bases, with 17 bases separating them. Per the germline V gene, CDR1 is MDHEN and CDR2 is SYDVKM. CDR3 sequence reads: CASSLQGGVQGAFF. The CDR3 DNA follows: TGTGCCAGCAGTTTACAAGGCGGGGTGCAGGGAGCTTTCTTT.

The V gene is TRBV30, the J gene TRBJ1-5, with D possibly matching TRBD1 (5 bases). Between the trimmed V and J ends, which lost 4 bases and 6 bases, there was a span of 13 bases. Germline CDR1 reads GTSNPN; CDR2 reads SVGIG (reference sequence). This CDR3 spans 13 amino acids. CDR3 in amino acids: CAWTPGPTQPQHF. The CDR3 DNA is TGTGCCTGGACCCCGGGACCTACTCAGCCCCAGCATTTT.

Only one count was recorded for this clone. The V and J genes are TRBV2 and TRBJ1-4; D remains unclear. Looked up from germline, CDR1 is SNHLY and CDR2 is FYNNEI. This CDR3 contains 14 residues. V was pared by 3 bases and J by 5 bases, with 10 bases between. The CDR3 is CASSDDLQNEKLFF. CDR3 coding DNA: TGTGCCAGCAGTGACGACCTACAAAATGAAAAACTGTTTTTT.

This CDR3 reads CASSRYGANSYEQYF. As DNA, the CDR3 is TGTGCCAGCAGCCGGTATGGGGCTAACTCCTACGAGCAGTACTTC. The V gene is TRBV3-1 (or the pseudogene TRBV3-2), the J gene TRBJ2-7, with D possibly matching TRBD1 (5 bases). The germline V and J ends were trimmed by 4 bases and 0 bases, with 13 bases remaining between them. The CDR3 is 15 amino acids. Germline V gene lookup returns CDR1 LGHDT and CDR2 YNNKEL (reference sequence).

V and J are TRBV6-5 and TRBJ1-5, with D maybe TRBD1 (5 bases). CDR1 and CDR2 from the germline V gene are MNHEY and SVGAGI. The CDR3 runs to 16 residues. Trimming cost V 0 bases and J 2 bases, with 11 bases left between them. The CDR3 loop reads CASSYSTARGNQPQHF. Here the CDR3 DNA reads TGTGCCAGCAGTTACTCGACTGCCAGGGGCAATCAGCCCCAGCATTTT.

This chain joins TRBV28 and TRBJ2-3; weak D call: TRBD2 (7 bases). This CDR3 has 16 amino acids. Trimming took off 3 bases at V and 7 bases at J, with 20 bases between the two ends. Per germline, CDR1 MDHEN and CDR2 SYDVKM. The CDR3 loop is CASSFARGGAGYTQYF. The DNA for the CDR3 is TGTGCCAGCAGTTTTGCTAGAGGGGGGGCCGGGTATACGCAGTATTTT.

The CDR3, as DNA: TGTGCCAGCAGTTATAGGCCGGCCCCAGATACGCAGTATTTT. Translated, it gives CASSYRPAPDTQYF. The chain links TRBV6-2 or TRBV6-3 to TRBJ2-3; D is undetermined. CDR1 MNHEY and CDR2 SVGEGT come from the germline V gene. Between the trimmed V and J ends, which lost 3 bases and 4 bases, there was a span of 11 bases. The CDR3 sequence is 14 residues long.

V usage is TRBV5-4 and J usage is TRBJ1-6; the D gene is possibly TRBD1 (6 bases). The CDR3 sequence is 13 residues long. The germline V gene has CDR1 SGHNT and CDR2 YYREEE (reference sequence). The CDR3 reads CDTPQGPNSPLHF. The CDR3 bases are TGTGATACCCCACAGGGTCCTAATTCACCCCTCCACTTT.

This clone occurred once. The chain employs TRBV9 and TRBJ2-5; 7 bases are shared with TRBD1. V was clipped by 3 bases and J by 2 bases; unmatched bases: 7. CDR3 length: 15 amino acids. Germline V gene data show CDR1 as SGDLS and CDR2 as YYNGEE. Written as DNA, the CDR3 is TGTGCCAGCAGCGCCATGCAGGGGGATCAAGAGACCCAGTACTTC. Protein: CASSAMQGDQETQYF.

The gene calls are TRBV18 and TRBJ1-2; a possible D gene is TRBD1 (5 bases). From germline, CDR1 is KGHSH and CDR2 LQKENI. Between the trimmed V and J ends, which lost 2 bases and 5 bases, there was a span of 6 bases. CDR3 length equals 12 residues. The CDR3 region is CASSPDSYGYTF. CDR3 bases: TGTGCCAGCTCACCAGACAGTTATGGCTACACCTTC.

This chain uses TRBV7-2 with TRBJ2-2; 7 bases line up with TRBD2. The CDR3 has 15 residues. The V gene's germline CDR1 is SGHTA and CDR2 FQGNSA. Trimming cost V 5 bases and J 3 bases; bases outside gene matches: 6. CDR3: CASSPPAGDTGELFF. CDR3 nucleotides: TGTGCCAGCAGCCCTCCCGCGGGGGACACCGGGGAGCTGTTTTTT.

The chain uses TRBV3-1 (or the pseudogene TRBV3-2) and TRBJ1-1, with TRBD1 matching over 7 bases. The CDR3 is made up of 14 amino acids. Unmatched junction bases numbered 3, after V lost 3 bases and J lost 2 bases. Germline V gene lookup returns CDR1 LGHDT and CDR2 YNNKEL (reference sequence). The CDR3 nucleotides read TGTGCCAGCAGCCATAGGGACAGAAACACTGAAGCTTTCTTT. Amino acid sequence: CASSHRDRNTEAFF.

The chain recombines TRBV2 with TRBJ2-7, with 9 bases identical to TRBD1. The germline CDR1 and CDR2 sequences are SNHLY and FYNNEI. Trimming took 3 bases from V and 7 from J; bases not matched to a gene: 4. The CDR3 has 13 residues. The CDR3 DNA sequence: TGTGCCAGCAGTGAGGGACAGGGAGATGAGCAGTACTTC. It specifies CASSEGQGDEQYF.

This clone was seen only once. The genes are TRBV7-9 and TRBJ1-1; possible D gene TRBD1, 5 bases. The CDR3 consists of 14 residues. In germline, CDR1 is SEHNR, CDR2 FQNEAQ (reference sequence). Trimming stripped 3 bases from V and 4 bases from J, with 12 bases between. For the CDR3, the DNA is TGTGCCAGCAGCTTTTCAGGGACGGCCACTGAAGCTTTCTTT. Encoded protein: CASSFSGTATEAFF.

The genes are TRBV4-2 and TRBJ2-7, with D perhaps being TRBD1 or TRBD2 (5 bases each). In germline, CDR1 is LGHNA, CDR2 YNFKEQ. V was cut by 0 bases and J by 0 bases, with 9 bases left in between. The CDR3 is 15 amino acids. CDR3 region: CASSQDPGPSYEQYF. CDR3 nucleotide sequence: TGTGCCAGCAGCCAAGATCCGGGACCCTCCTACGAGCAGTACTTC.

This clone was picked up one time. The chain joins TRBV7-2 to TRBJ2-7; weak D call: TRBD1 (5 bases). V lost 3 bases and J lost 10, with 13 bases in between. This CDR3 region has 12 residues. The germline V gene has CDR1 SGHTA and CDR2 FQGNSA. CDR3 sequence: CASSFNQGFQYF. CDR3 sequence (DNA): TGTGCCAGCAGCTTCAACCAGGGATTTCAGTACTTC.

This rearrangement joins TRBV4-1 to TRBJ2-7, with 10 nucleotides matching TRBD1. Looked up from germline, CDR1 is MGHRA and CDR2 is YSYEKL. The CDR3 totals 15 residues. Trimming took 3 bases from V and 3 from J; bases not matched to a gene: 5. CDR3 residues: CASSQTGTGDYEQYF. DNA of the CDR3: TGCGCCAGCAGCCAGACTGGGACAGGGGACTACGAGCAGTACTTC.

The chain couples TRBV27 to TRBJ2-2, with TRBD1 identical over 11 bases. Germline trimming cut 3 bases from V and 6 bases from J; bases unmatched to any gene: 6. Germline V gene sequence: CDR1 MNHEY, CDR2 SMNVEV (reference sequence). The CDR3 has 16 amino acids. The CDR3 protein is CASSFGQGASSGELFF. As DNA, the CDR3 is TGTGCCAGCAGTTTCGGACAGGGGGCTAGTTCCGGGGAGCTGTTTTTT.

The table lists this clone with a few counts. V is TRBV10-1 and J is TRBJ1-1; D is ambiguous. With 3 bases removed from V and 8 bases from J, the gap between germline ends came to 10 bases. Germline CDR1 is WNHNN and CDR2 is SYGVQD (reference sequence). CDR3 length: 12 residues. The CDR3 DNA follows: TGCGCCAGCAGTGAATCGGAGGTAGAAGCTTTCTTT. Its protein product is CASSESEVEAFF.